This TCR beta chain was recorded in a study of Ad26.COV2.S vaccination and SARS-CoV-2 variants. Comment on this clone: Its cognate antigen is unknown.

Study-wide points: Recipients of either vaccine or placebo displayed similar breadth of non-spike TCRs.

Treatment in this sample: about 20 received Ad26.COV2.S at low or high dose, single or two shots; about 5 received placebo; per-sample allocation not given. The study sampled participants on day 63 after the first vaccine or placebo injection. Boston supplied an adult donor aged 18-55 years. As its vector, the vaccine had Ad26, which expressed Wuhan-strain SARS-CoV-2 spike. This table comes from immunoSEQ multiplex PCR, and its TCRdb copy is limited to in-frame clones, with some not included. This repertoire shows more than 300,000 clones, 70% to 90% found once; its top ten account for 9.5% to 12%. The receptor was derived from a person aged 18-65 years who received the Ad26.COV2.S COVID-19 vaccine or a placebo. The sample here was peripheral blood, taken in a trial of Ad26.COV2.S vaccine versus placebo.

CDR3 amino acids: CASSFHEGLRWKEKLFF. CDR3 DNA sequence: TGTGCCAGCAGCTTCCATGAAGGGCTGCGGTGGAAAGAAAAACTGTTTTTT. The V and J genes are TRBV7-9 and TRBJ1-4; D ambiguous. Trimming left V 3 bases short and J 8 bases short, with 22 bases between. CDR1 is SEHNR and CDR2 is FQNEAQ in the germline V gene (reference sequence). The CDR3 contains 17 residues.